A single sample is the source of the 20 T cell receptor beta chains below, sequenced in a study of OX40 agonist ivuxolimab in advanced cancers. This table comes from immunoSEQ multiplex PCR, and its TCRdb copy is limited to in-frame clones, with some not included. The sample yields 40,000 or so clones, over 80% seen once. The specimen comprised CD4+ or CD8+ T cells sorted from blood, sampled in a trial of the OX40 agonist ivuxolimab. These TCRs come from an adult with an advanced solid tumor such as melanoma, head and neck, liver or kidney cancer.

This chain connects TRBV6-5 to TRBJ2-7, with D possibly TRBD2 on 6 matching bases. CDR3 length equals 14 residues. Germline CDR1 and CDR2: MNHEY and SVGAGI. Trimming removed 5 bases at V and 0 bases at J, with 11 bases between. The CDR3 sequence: CASSRSGSSYEQYF. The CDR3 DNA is TGTGCCAGCAGTCGCAGCGGGTCCTCCTACGAGCAGTACTTC.

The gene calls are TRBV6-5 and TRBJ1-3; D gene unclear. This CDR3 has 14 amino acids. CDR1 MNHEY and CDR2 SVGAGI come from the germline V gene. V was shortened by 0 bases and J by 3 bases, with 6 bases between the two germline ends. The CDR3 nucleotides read TGTGCCAGCAGTTACTCAAGAGATGGAAACACCATATATTTT. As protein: CASSYSRDGNTIYF.

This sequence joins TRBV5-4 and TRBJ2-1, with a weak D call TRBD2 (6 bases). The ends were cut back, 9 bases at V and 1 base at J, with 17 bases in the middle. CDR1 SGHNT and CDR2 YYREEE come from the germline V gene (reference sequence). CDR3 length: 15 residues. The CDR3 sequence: CATSREADSYNEQFF. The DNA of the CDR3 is TGTGCCACCTCTAGGGAGGCGGATTCCTACAATGAGCAGTTCTTC.

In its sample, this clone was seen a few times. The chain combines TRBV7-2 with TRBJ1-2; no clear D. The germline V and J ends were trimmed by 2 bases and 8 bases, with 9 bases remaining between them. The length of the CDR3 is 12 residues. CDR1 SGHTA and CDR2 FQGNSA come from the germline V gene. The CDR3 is CASSLWGFGYTF. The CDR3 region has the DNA TGTGCCAGCAGCTTATGGGGTTTCGGCTACACCTTC.

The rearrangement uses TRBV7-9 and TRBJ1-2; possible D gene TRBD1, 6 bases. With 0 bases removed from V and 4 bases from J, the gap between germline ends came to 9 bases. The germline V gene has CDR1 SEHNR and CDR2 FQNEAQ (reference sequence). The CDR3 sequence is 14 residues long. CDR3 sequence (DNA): TGTGCCAGCAGCTTAGCGCGGGGGCCCTATGGCTACACCTTC. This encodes CASSLARGPYGYTF.

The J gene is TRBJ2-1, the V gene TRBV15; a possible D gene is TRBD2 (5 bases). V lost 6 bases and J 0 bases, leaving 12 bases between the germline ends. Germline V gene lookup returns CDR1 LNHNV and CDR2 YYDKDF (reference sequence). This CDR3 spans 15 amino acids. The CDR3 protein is CATRLGGASYNEQFF. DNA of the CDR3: TGTGCCACCAGGTTAGGAGGTGCCTCCTACAATGAGCAGTTCTTC.

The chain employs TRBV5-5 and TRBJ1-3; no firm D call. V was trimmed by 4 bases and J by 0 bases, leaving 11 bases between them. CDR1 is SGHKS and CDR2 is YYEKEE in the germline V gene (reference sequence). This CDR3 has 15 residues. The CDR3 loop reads CASSLTPVSGNTIYF. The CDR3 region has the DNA TGTGCCAGCAGCCTGACACCAGTCTCTGGAAACACCATATATTTT.

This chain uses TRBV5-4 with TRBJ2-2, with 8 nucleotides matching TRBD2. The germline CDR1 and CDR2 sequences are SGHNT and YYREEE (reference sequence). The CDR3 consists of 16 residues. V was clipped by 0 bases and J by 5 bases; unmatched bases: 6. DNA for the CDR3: TGTGCCAGCAGCTTGGCCGGGACTAGGGATACCGGGGAGCTGTTTTTT. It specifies CASSLAGTRDTGELFF.

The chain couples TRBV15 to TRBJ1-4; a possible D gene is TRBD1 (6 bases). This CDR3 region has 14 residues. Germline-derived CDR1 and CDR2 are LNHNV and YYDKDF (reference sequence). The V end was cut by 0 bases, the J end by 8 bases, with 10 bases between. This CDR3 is CATSRDGGKEKLFF. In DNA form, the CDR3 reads TGTGCCACCAGCAGAGATGGGGGCAAAGAAAAACTGTTTTTT.

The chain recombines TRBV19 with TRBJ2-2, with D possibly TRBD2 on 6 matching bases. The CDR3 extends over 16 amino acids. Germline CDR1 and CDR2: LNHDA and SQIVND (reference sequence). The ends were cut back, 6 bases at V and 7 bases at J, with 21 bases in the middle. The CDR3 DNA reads TGTGCCAGTAGCCCCTCGGGAGTAGCTCCGTTCGGGGAGCTGTTTTTT. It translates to CASSPSGVAPFGELFF.

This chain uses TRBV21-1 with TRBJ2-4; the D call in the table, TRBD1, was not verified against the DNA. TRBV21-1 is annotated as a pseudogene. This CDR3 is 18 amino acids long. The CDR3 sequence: CASSPRETADIFKNIQYF. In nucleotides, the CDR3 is TGTGCCAGCAGCCCCCGCGAAACAGCCGATATCTTTAAAAACATTCAGTACTTC.

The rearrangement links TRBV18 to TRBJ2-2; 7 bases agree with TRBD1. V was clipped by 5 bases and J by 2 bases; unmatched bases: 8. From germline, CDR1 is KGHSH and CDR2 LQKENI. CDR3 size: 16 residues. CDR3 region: CASSDTGTANTGELFF. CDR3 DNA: TGTGCCAGCTCAGACACCGGGACAGCTAACACCGGGGAGCTGTTTTTT.

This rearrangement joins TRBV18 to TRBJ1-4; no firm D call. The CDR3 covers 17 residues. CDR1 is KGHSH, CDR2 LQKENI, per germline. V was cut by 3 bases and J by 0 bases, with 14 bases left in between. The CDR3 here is CASSPVGKTTTNEKLFF. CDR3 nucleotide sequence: TGTGCCAGCTCACCGGTGGGAAAGACGACAACTAATGAAAAACTGTTTTTT.

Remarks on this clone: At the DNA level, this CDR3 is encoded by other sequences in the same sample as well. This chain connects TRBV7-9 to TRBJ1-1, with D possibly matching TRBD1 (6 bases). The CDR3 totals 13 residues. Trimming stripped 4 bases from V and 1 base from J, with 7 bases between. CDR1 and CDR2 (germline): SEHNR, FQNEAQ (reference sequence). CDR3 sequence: CASSSQGNTEAFF. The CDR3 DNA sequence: TGTGCCAGCAGCTCACAGGGGAACACTGAAGCTTTCTTT.

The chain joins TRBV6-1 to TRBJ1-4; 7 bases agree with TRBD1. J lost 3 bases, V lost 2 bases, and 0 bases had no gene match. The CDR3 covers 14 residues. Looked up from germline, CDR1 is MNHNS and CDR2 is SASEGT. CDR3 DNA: TGTGCCAGCAGTGAAAGGGGGCCTAATGAAAAACTGTTTTTT. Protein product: CASSERGPNEKLFF.

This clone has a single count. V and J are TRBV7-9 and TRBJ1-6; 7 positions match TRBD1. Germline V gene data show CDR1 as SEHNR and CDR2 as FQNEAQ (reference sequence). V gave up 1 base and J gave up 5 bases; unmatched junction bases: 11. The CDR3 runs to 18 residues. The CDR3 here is CASSLVIGGTVNNSPLHF. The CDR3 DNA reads TGTGCCAGCAGCTTAGTGATAGGTGGGACAGTGAATAATTCACCCCTCCACTTT.

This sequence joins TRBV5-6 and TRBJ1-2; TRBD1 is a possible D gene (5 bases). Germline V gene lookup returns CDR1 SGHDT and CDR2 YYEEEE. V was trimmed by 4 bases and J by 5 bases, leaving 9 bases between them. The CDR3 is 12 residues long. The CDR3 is CASSLRQYGYTF. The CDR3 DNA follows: TGTGCCAGCAGCCTAAGACAGTATGGCTACACCTTC.

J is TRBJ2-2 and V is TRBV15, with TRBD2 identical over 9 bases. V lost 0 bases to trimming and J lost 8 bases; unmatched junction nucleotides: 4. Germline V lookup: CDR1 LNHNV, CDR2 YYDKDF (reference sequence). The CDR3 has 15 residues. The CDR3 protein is CATSRDSSGRGELFF. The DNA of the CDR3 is TGTGCCACCAGCAGAGATTCGAGCGGGAGGGGGGAGCTGTTTTTT.

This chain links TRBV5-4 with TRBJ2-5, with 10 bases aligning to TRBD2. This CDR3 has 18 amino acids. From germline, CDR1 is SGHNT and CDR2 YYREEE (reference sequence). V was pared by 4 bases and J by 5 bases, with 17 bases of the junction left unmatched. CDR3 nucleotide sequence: TGTGCCAGCAGCCAAGAATACCAACTAGCGGGGAGAGGGGAGACCCAGTACTTC. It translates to CASSQEYQLAGRGETQYF.

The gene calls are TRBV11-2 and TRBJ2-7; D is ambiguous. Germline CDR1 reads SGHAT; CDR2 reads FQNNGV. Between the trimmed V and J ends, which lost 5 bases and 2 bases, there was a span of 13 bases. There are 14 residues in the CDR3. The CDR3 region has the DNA TGTGCCAGCAGCCCCCGGCAGGACGCCTACGAGCAGTACTTC. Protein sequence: CASSPRQDAYEQYF.